The 21 T cell receptor beta chains given below trace back to one sample, sequenced in a study of blood T cells in healthy people across ages. It was with a sample-barcoded 5' primer and a J-beta primer mix that a second PCR of roughly 7 to 12 cycles was run. MiXCR was run by TCRdb on the 5' RACE reads, yielding one entry per CDR3 protein. The data hold roughly 1,300,000 distinct CDR3 sequences, with around 55% observed a single time. Input material: blood. The source is a man between 18 and 35 years old in good health.

This sequence joins TRBV4-3 and TRBJ1-1; tentative D call: TRBD1 (6 bases). This CDR3 comprises 16 residues. CDR1 LGHNA and CDR2 YSLEER come from the germline V gene. Trimming took off 4 bases at V and 0 bases at J, with 15 bases between the two ends. The CDR3 bases are TGCGCCAGCAGCCGGGATCAGGGGTTGGTGAACACTGAAGCTTTCTTT. This sequence encodes CASSRDQGLVNTEAFF.

This rearrangement joins TRBV7-2 to TRBJ2-7, with TRBD2 identical over 8 bases. This CDR3 region has 15 residues. CDR1 and CDR2 from the germline V gene are SGHTA and FQGNSA. V was pared by 6 bases and J by 2 bases, with 9 bases of the junction left unmatched. The CDR3 spells CASSRSGGSTYEQYF. CDR3 bases: TGTGCCAGCAGTCGCTCGGGGGGGTCGACCTACGAGCAGTACTTC.

This clonotype turned up a few times. The genes are TRBV4-3 and TRBJ2-1; 8 nucleotides agree with TRBD2. Germline loops: CDR1 LGHNA, CDR2 YSLEER. V shed 1 base, J shed 7 bases, and the junction held 9 bases outside the gene matches. The CDR3 consists of 16 residues. CDR3 protein: CASSQVGTRFINEQFF. CDR3 DNA: TGCGCCAGCAGCCAAGTTGGGACTAGGTTTATTAATGAGCAGTTCTTC.

In its sample, this clonotype was seen a few times. J is TRBJ2-1 and V is TRBV7-9; the D is unclear. This CDR3 comprises 10 residues. V dropped 5 bases and J dropped 12 bases, with 8 bases sitting between them. Germline V gene sequence: CDR1 SEHNR, CDR2 FQNEAQ (reference sequence). CDR3 in amino acids: CASSREVQFF. The CDR3 DNA reads as TGTGCCAGCAGCCGCGAGGTGCAGTTCTTC.

A single count supports this clonotype. As DNA, the CDR3 is TGTGCCAGCAGGCTCGGACAGGCTATCGGCTCACCCCTCCACTTT. Translation: CASRLGQAIGSPLHF. The chain carries TRBV3-1 and TRBJ1-6; 7 bases are shared with TRBD1. J was trimmed by 10 bases and V by 6 bases; bases with no gene match: 12. Looked up from germline, CDR1 is LGHDT and CDR2 is YNNKEL (reference sequence). CDR3 size: 15 residues.

This clonotype has a handful of counts. The chain links TRBV6-5 to TRBJ2-3; D gene unclear. CDR3 length equals 15 residues. CDR1 is MNHEY, CDR2 SVGAGI, per germline. V was shortened by 5 bases and J by 0 bases, with 12 bases between the two germline ends. The CDR3 DNA reads as TGTGCCAGCAGTGGGCTAGAACGAAGCACAGATACGCAGTATTTT. Encoded protein: CASSGLERSTDTQYF.

The rearrangement uses TRBV20-1 and TRBJ2-5; D is unresolved. Trimming left V 4 bases short and J 5 bases short, with 11 bases between. The CDR3 contains 12 residues. CDR1 and CDR2 from the germline V gene are DFQATT and SNEGSKA (reference sequence). The CDR3 coding sequence is TGCAGTGCTAAGTTCTTATGGGAGACCCAGTACTTC. Amino acid sequence: CSAKFLWETQYF.

A single count supports this clonotype. The chain carries TRBV7-6 and TRBJ1-1; D gene ambiguous. Per the germline V gene, CDR1 is SGHVS and CDR2 is FNYEAQ. The CDR3 runs 13 residues. The V end lost 2 bases, the J end lost 4 bases, and 8 bases lay between the germline ends. CDR3 DNA sequence: TGTGCCAGCAGCTTACAGCCCGGCACTGAAGCTTTCTTT. As protein: CASSLQPGTEAFF.

This clonotype was seen a handful of times. The chain recombines TRBV4-1 with TRBJ1-5; tentative D call: TRBD1 (6 bases). Germline V gene sequence: CDR1 MGHRA, CDR2 YSYEKL. V was clipped by 1 base and J by 5 bases, with 18 bases between them. CDR3 length equals 17 residues. The CDR3: CASSQGPWGLEDQPQHF. The CDR3 DNA is TGCGCCAGCAGCCAAGGTCCCTGGGGGCTTGAGGATCAGCCCCAGCATTTT.

The rearrangement joins TRBV4-1 to TRBJ2-1, with unresolved D. The ends were cut back, 2 bases at V and 4 bases at J, with 12 bases in the middle. From germline, CDR1 is MGHRA and CDR2 YSYEKL. The CDR3 is 15 amino acids. The CDR3 is CASSQIVSEYNEQFF. CDR3 in DNA: TGCGCCAGCAGCCAAATTGTGTCCGAATACAATGAGCAGTTCTTC.

The chain couples TRBV4-1 to TRBJ2-7, with 8 bases that match TRBD1. The CDR3 is 15 amino acids. The germline CDR1 and CDR2 sequences are MGHRA and YSYEKL. J was trimmed by 2 bases and V by 1 base; bases with no gene match: 4. CDR3 sequence reads: CASSQGTGPAYEQYF. The DNA of the CDR3 is TGCGCCAGCAGCCAAGGGACAGGGCCGGCCTACGAGCAGTACTTC.

The rearrangement uses TRBV20-1 and TRBJ2-7; 9 positions match TRBD2. Trimming took 5 bases from V and 1 from J; bases not matched to a gene: 6. The CDR3 sequence is 14 residues long. CDR1 and CDR2 from the germline V gene are DFQATT and SNEGSKA (reference sequence). CDR3 region: CSALAGEGSYEQYF. The CDR3 bases are TGCAGTGCTTTAGCGGGAGAAGGATCCTACGAGCAGTACTTC.

This clonotype was detected a few times. The J gene is TRBJ2-1, the V gene TRBV20-1, with a possible D match to TRBD2 (6 bases). Between the trimmed V and J ends, which lost 0 bases and 3 bases, there was a span of 12 bases. There are 15 residues in the CDR3. Germline V gives CDR1 DFQATT, CDR2 SNEGSKA (reference sequence). The CDR3 sequence: CSAREAEGLYNEQFF. The CDR3 DNA follows: TGCAGTGCTAGAGAAGCGGAGGGTCTCTACAATGAGCAGTTCTTC.

This clonotype was seen a handful of times. The chain employs TRBV2 and TRBJ2-4, with a tentative D call TRBD2 (5 bases). Germline CDR1 and CDR2: SNHLY and FYNNEI. This CDR3 comprises 13 residues. The V end lost 8 bases, the J end lost 4 bases, and 12 bases lay between the germline ends. Here the CDR3 reads CASAAGPKNIQYF. CDR3 in DNA: TGTGCCAGCGCCGCGGGCCCGAAAAACATTCAGTACTTC.

The chain is built from TRBV6-2 or TRBV6-3 and TRBJ1-3, with no clear D. Germline V gene lookup returns CDR1 MNHEY and CDR2 SVGEGT. V was clipped by 11 bases and J by 4 bases, with 15 bases between them. The CDR3 consists of 13 residues. This CDR3 reads CASGRHGGNTIYF. The CDR3, as DNA: TGTGCCTCCGGTCGCCACGGCGGAAACACCATATATTTT.

The rearrangement uses TRBV6-5 and TRBJ2-3, with TRBD2 matching over 8 bases. Germline V gene data show CDR1 as MNHEY and CDR2 as SVGAGI. Unmatched junction bases numbered 13, after V lost 4 bases and J lost 4 bases. The CDR3 is 17 residues long. This CDR3 reads CASSSTPAGVLADTQYF. CDR3 nucleotides: TGTGCCAGCAGTTCGACCCCAGCGGGAGTTTTAGCAGATACGCAGTATTTT.

This clonotype appeared a few times. The rearrangement joins TRBV20-1 to TRBJ1-2; maybe TRBD1 (6 bases). This CDR3 spans 13 amino acids. The germline V gene encodes CDR1 DFQATT and CDR2 SNEGSKA (reference sequence). V shed 5 bases and J shed 4 bases, with 14 bases lying between them. The CDR3, as DNA: TGCAGTGCTCGCGGCGGGGGCGGCTATGGCTACACCTTC. This translates into CSARGGGGYGYTF.

This clonotype turned up a few times. The V and J genes are TRBV7-6 and TRBJ2-7, with 11 bases fitting TRBD1. This CDR3 is 15 amino acids long. Per the germline V gene, CDR1 is SGHVS and CDR2 is FNYEAQ. V dropped 5 bases and J dropped 2; count of bases not matched to a gene: 5. The CDR3 DNA reads TGTGCCAGCAGCGAGCCGGGACAGGGGGCCTACGAGCAGTACTTC. This translates into CASSEPGQGAYEQYF.

This clonotype has only a few counts. The V and J genes are TRBV18 and TRBJ2-7; TRBD1 matches at 11 bases. CDR1 is KGHSH, CDR2 LQKENI, per germline. V lost 1 base, J lost 5 bases, and 13 bases stayed unmatched. There are 18 residues in the CDR3. CDR3 sequence reads: CASSPRGPRDRGIDEQYF. The DNA of the CDR3 is TGTGCCAGCTCACCACGGGGGCCCCGGGACAGGGGGATCGACGAGCAGTACTTC.

This clonotype was seen only a few times. The rearrangement joins TRBV7-2 to TRBJ2-7, with a possible D match to TRBD2 (5 bases). CDR1 and CDR2 (germline): SGHTA, FQGNSA. V was trimmed by 5 bases and J by 3 bases, leaving 14 bases between them. This CDR3 has 14 amino acids. The chain's CDR3 is CASSPSRDVYEQYF. CDR3 DNA: TGTGCCAGCAGCCCGAGCCGGGATGTCTACGAGCAGTACTTC.

This chain links TRBV11-2 with TRBJ2-1; TRBD2 agrees at 7 bases. CDR3 length equals 17 residues. V dropped 9 bases and J dropped 2; count of bases not matched to a gene: 16. The germline gives CDR1 SGHAT, CDR2 FQNNGV. CDR3 residues: CARHGLVGGWTYNEQFF. The CDR3 region has the DNA TGTGCCAGACATGGGCTAGTGGGAGGGTGGACCTACAATGAGCAGTTCTTC.